The 21 T cell receptor beta chains below all came from one sample that was sequenced in a study of tissue T cells after allogeneic stem cell transplantation. TCRdb's copy holds only in-frame clones and misses some; the assay was immunoSEQ multiplex PCR. The profile shows almost 7,000 clones, 30% to 35% of them singletons. Time point described: mouse harvest day 14 after allogeneic transplant. The graft held 10^6 splenic CD5+ T cells and 10^7 T-cell-depleted bone marrow cells. The material sequenced was skin. Receptors originate from a female BALB/c mouse given C57BL/6 T cells with graft-versus-host disease after an allogeneic hematopoietic cell transplant.

This clone turned up a few times. Mouse gene names and germline throughout. With the read ending 1 residue before the CDR3 end, the germline J gene is used to fill in that end. Within the sample, other DNA sequences also encode this same CDR3. The chain is built from TRBV26 and TRBJ1-1; D unresolved. CDR1 is KGHPV and CDR2 is FQNQEV in the germline V gene (reference sequence). CDR3 size: 11 residues. V lost 3 bases to trimming and J lost 3 bases, with 2 bases between them. CDR3 residues: CASSLDTEVFF. Partial CDR3 DNA: TGTGCCAGCAGTCTTGACACAGAAGTCTTC.

This clone is classed as medium-sized (0.01 to 0.1%). Gene names refer to mouse genes. The read terminates 1 residue before the CDR3 end, so the remaining end is supplied by the germline J gene. V usage is TRBV31 and J usage is TRBJ2-3, with TRBD2 matching 9 bases. After removal of 3 bases from V and 0 bases from J, the junction contained 4 bases not matched to a gene. CDR3 size: 15 residues. Per the germline V gene, CDR1 is GKSSPN and CDR2 is SITVG. CDR3 protein: CAWRPGLGSAETLYF. The DNA read from the CDR3 is TGTGCCTGGAGACCGGGACTGGGTAGTGCAGAAACGCTGTAT.

Points on this clone: Here the gene names and germline are mouse. The read ends 1 residue shy of where the CDR3 ends; the end is completed using the germline J gene. The V and J genes are TRBV23 and TRBJ1-1. CDR3 length: 11 amino acids. Germline loops: CDR1 KGHTA, CDR2 FQNQQP. The covered CDR3 bases are TGCTCCAGCAGTCAATCGGGGATAGTCTTC. As protein: CSSSQSGIVF. The full CDR3 sequence reads CSSSQSGIVFF.

Note on this clone: Genes and germline are mouse. The missing CDR3 end, 1 residue past where the read stops, is filled in from the germline J gene. The genes are TRBV31 and TRBJ2-3; D tentatively fits TRBD1 or TRBD2 (6 bases each). The CDR3 is 15 residues long. V was pared by 0 bases and J by 0 bases, with 10 bases between. CDR1 is GKSSPN and CDR2 is SITVG in the germline V gene. CDR3 amino acids: CAWSLVGASAETLYF. CDR3 DNA (partial): TGTGCCTGGAGTCTAGTGGGGGCTAGTGCAGAAACGCTGTAT.

This clone turned up a few times. Germline and genes: mouse. The sequenced fragment ends 1 residue before the CDR3 boundary, so the rest is inferred from the germline J gene. In the same sample, other DNA sequences code for this CDR3. This sequence joins TRBV5 and TRBJ2-7; TRBD2 matches 11 bases. In germline, CDR1 is LGHNA, CDR2 YNLKQL (reference sequence). The CDR3 covers 14 residues. Germline trimming cut 4 bases from V and 3 bases from J; bases unmatched to any gene: 2. CDR3 bases read: TGTGCCAGCAGCCCGGGACTGGGGGTCTATGAACAGTAC. It encodes CASSPGLGVYEQY. The CDR3 as a whole reads CASSPGLGVYEQYF.

About this clone itself: Genes and germline come from the mouse. The read is 1 residue too short to cover the CDR3 end, so that end is filled in from the germline J gene. J is TRBJ2-7 and V is TRBV15, with TRBD2 matching over 7 bases. The CDR3 extends over 14 amino acids. V gave up 6 bases and J gave up 4 bases; unmatched junction bases: 9. Germline CDR1 SGHND, CDR2 FRSKSL. CDR3 protein: CASSPLWGFYEQYF. The DNA read from the CDR3 is TGTGCCAGCAGCCCCCTCTGGGGGTTTTATGAACAGTAC.

Comments on this clone: Germline and genes: mouse. The read is 1 residue too short to cover the CDR3 end, so that end is filled in from the germline J gene. J is TRBJ2-2 and V is TRBV15, with 9 bases identical to TRBD2. The germline V gene has CDR1 SGHND and CDR2 FRSKSL. The V and J ends lost 5 bases and 2 bases, in that order; junction bases with no gene match: 0. This CDR3 spans 14 amino acids. The CDR3 is CASSLGGNTGQLYF. CDR3 DNA (partial): TGTGCCAGCAGTCTGGGGGGGAACACCGGGCAGCTCTAC.

Remarks on this clone: The gene symbols are mouse symbols. With the read ending 1 residue before the CDR3 end, the germline J gene is used to fill in that end. The rearrangement uses TRBV26 and TRBJ1-1; no firm D call. CDR1 and CDR2 (germline): KGHPV, FQNQEV (reference sequence). The length of the CDR3 is 14 residues. V shed 2 bases and J shed 0 bases, with 7 bases lying between them. The sequenced CDR3 bases are TGTGCCAGCAGTCTGGGACGGGCAAACACAGAAGTCTTC. This gives the protein CASSLGRANTEVF. The full CDR3 is CASSLGRANTEVFF.

A note on this clone: Mouse germline and gene names are used. CDR3 DNA (partial): TGTGCCAGCAGTCCCGGGACAAACACAGAAGTCTTC. Amino acid sequence: CASSPGTNTEVF. The full CDR3 reads CASSPGTNTEVFF. The chain links TRBV26 to TRBJ1-1; no clear D gene. With the read ending 1 residue before the CDR3 end, the germline J gene is used to fill in that end. CDR3 length equals 13 residues. Per the germline V gene, CDR1 is KGHPV and CDR2 is FQNQEV (reference sequence). The germline V and J ends were trimmed by 4 bases and 0 bases, with 6 bases remaining between them.

Remarks on this clone: Gene labels here are mouse ones. The read terminates 1 residue ahead of where the CDR3 ends, so the germline J gene completes it. This chain connects TRBV26 to TRBJ1-1; D possibly corresponds to TRBD1 (6 bases). The CDR3 length is 14 residues. Trimming stripped 2 bases from V and 3 bases from J, with 10 bases between. In germline, CDR1 is KGHPV, CDR2 FQNQEV (reference sequence). The CDR3 bases that were read are TGTGCCAGCAGTCTGGCGGGGGCGGACACAGAAGTCTTC. Its protein is CASSLAGADTEVF. The full CDR3 is CASSLAGADTEVFF.

This clone rates as large. Here the gene names and germline are mouse. The read ends 1 residue before the CDR3 terminus; that terminus is restored from the germline J gene. The chain combines TRBV16 with TRBJ2-7; TRBD2 matches at 7 bases. This CDR3 region has 14 residues. The germline gives CDR1 SGHSA, CDR2 FRNQAP. V trimming: 5 bases; J trimming: 0 bases; junction bases outside the gene matches: 4. The CDR3 reads CASSLLGYSYEQYF. The CDR3 DNA, read in part, is TGTGCAAGCAGCCTACTGGGGTACTCCTATGAACAGTAC.

To note about this clone: Gene labels here are mouse ones. The sequenced fragment ends 1 residue before the CDR3 boundary, so the rest is inferred from the germline J gene. The chain carries TRBV26 and TRBJ2-2; 7 bases map to TRBD1. CDR3 length: 15 amino acids. The J segment lost 0 bases and the V segment lost 3 bases, leaving 1 base of the junction unmatched. Germline V gene lookup returns CDR1 KGHPV and CDR2 FQNQEV (reference sequence). This CDR3 is CASSLGTANTGQLYF. The sequenced CDR3 bases are TGTGCCAGCAGTCTCGGGACAGCAAACACCGGGCAGCTCTAC.

About this clone itself: Gene names are the mouse ones. This CDR3 reads CASSLTETLYF. Incomplete CDR3 DNA: TGTGCCAGCAGTCTTACAGAAACGCTGTAT. The J gene is TRBJ2-3, the V gene TRBV26, with D unclear. The read ends 1 residue shy of where the CDR3 ends; the end is completed using the germline J gene. The CDR3 totals 11 residues. The V end lost 3 bases, the J end lost 4 bases, and 2 bases lay between the germline ends. The germline V gene has CDR1 KGHPV and CDR2 FQNQEV (reference sequence).

This clone came up once. The germline and genes are mouse ones. With the read ending 1 residue before the CDR3 end, the germline J gene is used to fill in that end. The chain has TRBV16 and TRBJ2-4, with 8 bases lining up with TRBD1. Germline values: CDR1 SGHSA, CDR2 FRNQAP. The V gene end was trimmed by 4 bases and the J gene end by 5 bases; junction bases not matched to a gene: 2. CDR3 length: 13 amino acids. CDR3: CASSYDRGNTLYF. CDR3 DNA (partial): TGTGCAAGCAGCTACGACAGGGGAAACACCTTGTAC.

A remark on this clone: The genes and germline here are from mouse. With the read ending 1 residue before the CDR3 end, the germline J gene is used to fill in that end. The chain recombines TRBV13-3 with TRBJ1-5; 7 nucleotides agree with TRBD1. Germline CDR1 and CDR2: NNHDY and SYVADS. This CDR3 is built from 13 residues. J was trimmed by 2 bases and V by 4 bases; bases with no gene match: 0. The DNA read from the CDR3 is TGTGCCAGCAGTACAGGGGACAACCAGGCTCCGCTT. Protein sequence: CASSTGDNQAPL. The whole CDR3 sequence is CASSTGDNQAPLF.

On this clone itself: Each gene name is a mouse one. The observed sequence ends 1 residue before the CDR3 terminus, with the missing tail filled in from the germline J gene. J is TRBJ1-4 and V is TRBV22; the table's D call, TRBD1, was not checked against the DNA. TRBV22 is deemed a pseudogene. This CDR3 has 15 residues. The DNA read from the CDR3 is TGTGCCAGCAGTGACAGGGGGGATTCCAACGAAAGATTATTT. Protein: CASSDRGDSNERLF. The entire CDR3 is CASSDRGDSNERLFF.

This clone has a single count. The gene names here belong to mouse. The read ends 1 residue early relative to the CDR3; the germline J gene fills the gap. The rearrangement joins TRBV5 to TRBJ1-4; 7 bases map to TRBD1. Germline values: CDR1 LGHNA, CDR2 YNLKQL (reference sequence). After removal of 0 bases from V and 5 bases from J, the junction contained 3 bases not matched to a gene. The CDR3 consists of 15 residues. This CDR3 reads CASSQEGGQNERLFF. The part of the CDR3 DNA that was read is TGTGCCAGCAGCCAAGAGGGGGGACAGAACGAAAGATTATTT.

This clone has only a few counts. Any gene name here is a mouse gene name. The read is 1 residue too short to cover the CDR3 end, so that end is filled in from the germline J gene. The chain is built from TRBV26 and TRBJ1-1; D is possibly TRBD1 (5 bases). This CDR3 has 14 amino acids. Germline CDR1 and CDR2: KGHPV and FQNQEV (reference sequence). Trimming shortened V by 2 bases and J by 3 bases, and 10 bases separated the two germline ends. Partial CDR3 DNA: TGTGCCAGCAGTCTGACTCGGGGGGACACAGAAGTCTTC. Protein: CASSLTRGDTEVF. In full, the CDR3 reads CASSLTRGDTEVFF. Using reference TRBV26 and TRBJ1-1 for the parts outside the CDR3, the full variable domain is NSKVIQTPRYLVKGQGQKAKMRCIPEKGHPVVFWYQQNKNNEFKFLINFQNQEVLQQIDMTEKRFSAECPSNSPCSLEIQSSEAGDSALYLCASSLTRGDTEVFFGKGTRLTVV.

By share of the sample, this clone is medium-sized. Gene names follow the mouse nomenclature. The read comes to an end 1 residue before the CDR3 does, leaving the germline J gene to fill in the end. This chain connects TRBV23 to TRBJ2-2. The germline CDR1 and CDR2 sequences are KGHTA and FQNQQP. The CDR3 is made up of 14 amino acids. This CDR3 is CSSSQNANTGQLYF. CDR3 DNA, as far as it was read: TGCTCCAGCAGTCAAAACGCAAACACCGGGCAGCTCTAC.

This clone has only a few counts. Gene names follow the mouse nomenclature. Read coverage stops 1 residue before the CDR3 terminus; the germline J gene supplies the remainder. The chain recombines TRBV12-1 with TRBJ2-3; TRBD2 aligns across 10 bases. The CDR3 has 16 residues. Per germline, CDR1 SGHSN and CDR2 HYEKVE. V lost 0 bases to trimming and J lost 2 bases; unmatched junction nucleotides: 4. The CDR3 DNA, read in part, is TGTGCCAGCTCTCTCCGACTGGGGGGCATTGCAGAAACGCTGTAT. Protein product: CASSLRLGGIAETLY. The full CDR3 sequence reads CASSLRLGGIAETLYF.

By share, this clone ranks as medium-sized (0.01 to 0.1%). Gene names and germline refer to mouse. Sequencing ends 1 residue short of the CDR3 end; the germline J gene provides the rest. V and J are TRBV5 and TRBJ2-4, with TRBD2 matching 10 bases. CDR1 LGHNA and CDR2 YNLKQL come from the germline V gene (reference sequence). This CDR3 is 14 amino acids long. The V and J ends lost 4 bases and 4 bases, in that order; junction bases with no gene match: 2. CDR3 amino acids: CASSLGTGENTLYF. Incomplete CDR3 DNA: TGTGCCAGCAGCCTCGGGACTGGGGAAAACACCTTGTAC.